These 19 T cell receptor beta chains came from one sample sequenced in a study of blood T cell repertoires in COVID-19. Assay used: immunoSEQ multiplex PCR; TCRdb lists only in-frame clones, some missing. The repertoire holds some 70,000 clones, with 90% to 95% as singletons. Sequenced: peripheral blood. The receptor set was obtained from a man in his forties with COVID-19, enrolled during active disease.

V is TRBV6-1 and J is TRBJ2-7; the D gene is possibly TRBD1 (6 bases). Germline V gene data show CDR1 as MNHNS and CDR2 as SASEGT. This CDR3 region has 15 residues. V gave up 2 bases and J gave up 2 bases, with 13 bases separating them. The CDR3 nucleotides read TGTGCCAGCAGTGAAAGGGGCAGGGGCCCCTACGAGCAGTACTTC. This sequence encodes CASSERGRGPYEQYF.

The chain recombines TRBV19 with TRBJ1-5, with D hard to call. The CDR3 is 12 amino acids. CDR1 and CDR2 from the germline V gene are LNHDA and SQIVND (reference sequence). CDR3 DNA sequence: TGTGCTACCGGTCGGGGCAATCAGCCCCAGCATTTT. Amino acid sequence: CATGRGNQPQHF.

V gene TRBV6-5 combines with J gene TRBJ2-2; 10 bases are shared with TRBD2. V lost 7 bases and J lost 5; bases outside the gene matches: 7. The germline V gene has CDR1 MNHEY and CDR2 SVGAGI. This CDR3 has 15 amino acids. The CDR3, as DNA: TGTGCCAGCACCCCTAGCGGGGGCTCGACCGGGGAGCTGTTTTTT. Protein product: CASTPSGGSTGELFF.

Regarding this clone: Its ends do not fully match the called genes, so a read error is possible. CDR3 coding DNA: TGTGCCTGGAGTGGCGCCCCTAGCCATCAGCCCCAGCATTTT. Protein product: CAWSGAPSHQPQHF. The chain combines TRBV30 with TRBJ1-5; no definite D call. CDR3 length equals 14 residues. Per germline, CDR1 GTSNPN and CDR2 SVGIG (reference sequence).

The chain has TRBV18 and TRBJ2-5, with 8 bases that match TRBD2. The CDR3 extends over 15 amino acids. Trimming took 9 bases from V and 3 from J; bases not matched to a gene: 12. Germline loops: CDR1 KGHSH, CDR2 LQKENI. This chain's CDR3 is CASRPRTSNKETQYF. The CDR3 coding sequence is TGTGCCAGTCGACCCCGGACTAGCAATAAAGAGACCCAGTACTTC.

This chain connects TRBV11-2 to TRBJ1-1, with a possible D match to TRBD1 (5 bases). The germline V gene encodes CDR1 SGHAT and CDR2 FQNNGV. The CDR3 contains 14 residues. V shed 1 base and J shed 7 bases, with 13 bases lying between them. This chain's CDR3 is CASSLVSLQGEAFF. The CDR3 region has the DNA TGTGCCAGCAGCTTAGTTAGTTTGCAGGGTGAAGCTTTCTTT.

The rearrangement links TRBV2 to TRBJ2-7; TRBD1 might be the D (5 bases). Trimming took 6 bases from V and 2 from J, leaving 17 bases between them. The germline V gene encodes CDR1 SNHLY and CDR2 FYNNEI. The CDR3 has 15 amino acids. This CDR3 reads CASSVGRQGTYEQYF. CDR3 DNA: TGTGCCAGCAGCGTAGGCCGGCAGGGAACCTACGAGCAGTACTTC.

The chain is built from TRBV2 and TRBJ2-7, with D perhaps matching TRBD1 (5 bases). V was shortened by 5 bases and J by 6 bases, with 8 bases between the two germline ends. CDR3 length equals 11 residues. The germline V gene has CDR1 SNHLY and CDR2 FYNNEI. The DNA for the CDR3 is TGTGCCAGCAGTTTCGACAGCGAGCAGTACTTC. Its translation is CASSFDSEQYF. The whole variable domain, remainder taken from reference TRBV2 and TRBJ2-7, is EPEVTQTPSHQVTQMGQEVILRCVPISNHLYFYWYRQILGQKVEFLVSFYNNEISEKSEIFDDQFSVERPDGSNFTLKIRSTKLEDSAMYFCASSFDSEQYFGPGTRLTVT.

The rearrangement links TRBV19 to TRBJ2-3; D not certain. Germline V gene data show CDR1 as LNHDA and CDR2 as SQIVND (reference sequence). The CDR3 spans 12 residues. The V gene lost 5 bases and the J gene lost 2 bases, with 5 bases spanning the gap. As DNA, the CDR3 is TGTGCCAGTAGTCCAAACACAGATACGCAGTATTTT. This translates into CASSPNTDTQYF.

J is TRBJ1-1 and V is TRBV10-1; D is perhaps TRBD1 (6 bases). Trimming removed 1 base from V and 1 base from J, with 7 bases in between. Germline assignment: CDR1 WNHNN and CDR2 SYGVQD (reference sequence). This CDR3 is built from 14 residues. Written as DNA, the CDR3 is TGCGCCAGCAGTGAGTGGACAGAGAACACTGAAGCTTTCTTT. Encoded protein: CASSEWTENTEAFF.

The chain employs TRBV10-3 and TRBJ1-1; D possibly corresponds to TRBD1 (6 bases). V lost 5 bases and J 0 bases, leaving 10 bases between the germline ends. Germline-derived CDR1 and CDR2 are ENHRY and SYGVKD. There are 14 residues in the CDR3. As DNA, the CDR3 is TGTGCCATCAGTCAGGGGCGGATGAACACTGAAGCTTTCTTT. Its protein product is CAISQGRMNTEAFF.

The chain recombines TRBV5-8 with TRBJ2-3, with D tentatively TRBD1 (5 bases). The CDR3 runs 15 residues. Looked up from germline, CDR1 is SGHTS and CDR2 is YDEGEE. The germline V and J ends were trimmed by 4 bases and 4 bases, with 16 bases remaining between them. The CDR3 nucleotides are TGTGCCAGCAGCCTCAGGGTTGTAAGGGCAGATACGCAGTATTTT. Its translation is CASSLRVVRADTQYF.

The V and J genes are TRBV5-4 and TRBJ2-1; weak D call: TRBD2 (7 bases). The germline V gene encodes CDR1 SGHNT and CDR2 YYREEE (reference sequence). This CDR3 has 18 amino acids. V was pared by 4 bases and J by 1 base, with 21 bases between. The CDR3 loop reads CASSHFPGGHSSYNEQFF. For the CDR3, the DNA is TGTGCCAGCAGCCATTTTCCGGGGGGCCATTCTTCCTACAATGAGCAGTTCTTC. The full variable domain, completed using reference TRBV5-4 and TRBJ2-1, is ETGVTQSPTHLIKTRGQQVTLRCSSQSGHNTVSWYQQALGQGPQFIFQYYREEENGRGNFPPRFSGLQFPNYSSELNVNALELDDSALYLCASSHFPGGHSSYNEQFFGPGTRLTVL.

The chain combines TRBV2 with TRBJ2-3; TRBD1 aligns across 9 bases. Per germline, CDR1 SNHLY and CDR2 FYNNEI. The CDR3 sequence is 14 residues long. J gave up 1 base and V 4 bases, and 0 bases lay outside the gene matches. The CDR3 sequence is CASSGDRGTDTQYF. CDR3 in DNA: TGTGCCAGCAGTGGGGACAGGGGCACAGATACGCAGTATTTT.

This chain links TRBV6-5 with TRBJ1-2; 8 positions match TRBD1. The length of the CDR3 is 13 residues. Germline V gene sequence: CDR1 MNHEY, CDR2 SVGAGI. Germline trimming cut 6 bases from V and 7 bases from J; bases unmatched to any gene: 7. The CDR3 spells CASSSQGAGGYTF. DNA of the CDR3: TGTGCCAGCAGCTCCCAGGGGGCGGGTGGCTACACCTTC.

This clone was seen a handful of times. The chain employs TRBV3-1 (or the pseudogene TRBV3-2) and TRBJ1-2; 7 bases are shared with TRBD1. The CDR3 consists of 15 residues. V was clipped by 3 bases and J by 9 bases; unmatched bases: 13. Per the germline V gene, CDR1 is LGHDT and CDR2 is YNNKEL (reference sequence). CDR3 bases: TGTGCCAGCAGCCACCGGACAGGACTACTGGGGAGCTACACCTTC. This gives the protein CASSHRTGLLGSYTF.

The rearrangement uses TRBV15 and TRBJ2-1, with D possibly TRBD1 on 5 matching bases. Deletions cut 2 bases from V and 4 bases from J, with 12 bases between. The CDR3 covers 15 residues. Germline V gene sequence: CDR1 LNHNV, CDR2 YYDKDF (reference sequence). CDR3 nucleotides: TGTGCCACCAGCAGACGTGGGCAGGGTTACAATGAGCAGTTCTTC. As protein: CATSRRGQGYNEQFF.

This chain uses TRBV28 with TRBJ1-5; 9 bases match TRBD1. This CDR3 is built from 14 residues. After removal of 5 bases from V and 6 bases from J, the junction contained 5 bases not matched to a gene. Germline V gives CDR1 MDHEN, CDR2 SYDVKM. This CDR3 reads CASSGGQGSQPQHF. In DNA form, the CDR3 reads TGTGCCAGCAGTGGGGGACAGGGAAGTCAGCCCCAGCATTTT.

The chain joins TRBV2 to TRBJ1-3; D not certain. This CDR3 is built from 15 residues. The germline V and J ends were trimmed by 2 bases and 2 bases, with 10 bases remaining between them. Germline CDR1 SNHLY, CDR2 FYNNEI. This CDR3 reads CASSERESTGNTIYF. Here the CDR3 DNA reads TGTGCCAGCAGTGAACGCGAGTCTACTGGAAACACCATATATTTT.